The T cell receptor beta chain under discussion was sequenced for a study of blood T cells in healthy people across ages. Combining a sample-barcoded 5' primer with a J-beta primer mix, a second PCR ran for 7 to 11 cycles. Each CDR3 protein is one row after TCRdb ran MiXCR on the 5' RACE reads. The data contain about 930,000 distinct CDR3 sequences, 25% to 30% of them singletons. Isolating PBMCs gave at least 6 million of these cells per sample. Each sample yielded at least 5.5 micrograms of PBMC total RNA. This clonotype was seen many times. Another study also made use of these data, one on T cells of mothers and their children. That report adds: Researchers put all of the extracted RNA into cDNA synthesis, using roughly 1.5 ug per 15 ul. Each mother gave over 9.5 million TCR beta CDR3 reads; each child, about 3 million.

The sequenced sample was blood. This receptor was identified in a woman aged 40-49 years in good health.

CDR3 nucleotides: TGTGCCAGCAGGGGAAGGACGGACATGAACACTGAAGCTTTCTTT. Translated, it gives CASRGRTDMNTEAFF. The chain combines TRBV12-3 or TRBV12-4 with TRBJ1-1; tentatively, D is TRBD1 (5 bases). V lost 6 bases and J 0 bases, leaving 14 bases between the germline ends. CDR3 length: 15 amino acids.